These 8 T cell receptor beta chains came from one sample sequenced in a study of T cells in Graves' hyperthyroidism and ophthalmopathy. The investigators amplified TCR beta CDR3 regions from RNA transcripts. TCR CDR3 underwent first-round RT-PCR with the HTBI primer set. TCRdb re-called the multiplex PCR reads through MiXCR, storing one row per CDR3 protein. The sample holds about 640,000 distinct CDR3 sequences, 20% seen once. The sample taken for sequencing was blood. The receptors were sampled from a man aged 25-40 years with Graves' ophthalmopathy.

This clonotype has a count of ten or more. The chain carries TRBV29-1 and TRBJ2-7; D possibly uses TRBD1 or TRBD2 (5 bases each). Germline-derived CDR1 and CDR2 are SQVTM and ANQGSEA. CDR3 length: 14 residues. V shed 7 bases and J shed 0 bases, with 16 bases lying between them. In DNA, the CDR3 is TGCAGCGCCTCGGGGACGGACCTCTCCTACGAGCAGTACTTC. Amino acids: CSASGTDLSYEQYF.

At least ten counts were recorded for this clonotype. The V and J genes are TRBV28 and TRBJ1-1; D might be TRBD1 (6 bases). The CDR3 spans 15 residues. Trimming removed 1 base from V and 4 bases from J, with 13 bases in between. Looked up from germline, CDR1 is MDHEN and CDR2 is SYDVKM. CDR3 sequence (DNA): TGTGCCAGCAGTTTATTACAGGGTGGAAGCACTGAAGCTTTCTTT. It encodes CASSLLQGGSTEAFF.

This clonotype has a handful of counts. V gene TRBV5-1 combines with J gene TRBJ2-2; D is possibly TRBD2 (6 bases). Germline CDR1 SGHRS, CDR2 YFSETQ. V was pared by 0 bases and J by 6 bases, with 12 bases between. CDR3 length: 15 amino acids. The CDR3 region has the DNA TGCGCCAGCAGCTTGGTCCCGGGAGTCGCCGGGGAGCTGTTTTTT. It yields the protein CASSLVPGVAGELFF.

This clonotype has just a few counts. The chain is built from TRBV28 and TRBJ2-4, with a tentative D call TRBD2 (6 bases). CDR1 and CDR2 from the germline V gene are MDHEN and SYDVKM. V was cut by 2 bases and J by 0 bases, with 11 bases left in between. The length of the CDR3 is 16 residues. CDR3 in amino acids: CASSLGGGRAKNIQYF. The CDR3 nucleotides read TGTGCCAGCAGTTTAGGAGGAGGGAGAGCCAAAAACATTCAGTACTTC.

This clonotype was seen more than once but under ten times. V and J are TRBV9 and TRBJ1-2; D gene uncertain. V shed 4 bases and J shed 3 bases, with 10 bases lying between them. The CDR3 loop spans 13 amino acids. Germline CDR1 and CDR2: SGDLS and YYNGEE. The CDR3 sequence: CASSNRYDYGYTF. The CDR3 coding sequence is TGTGCCAGCAGCAACCGCTATGACTATGGCTACACCTTC.

This clonotype showed up many times. The chain is built from TRBV5-1 and TRBJ1-1; D is perhaps TRBD1 (5 bases). In germline, CDR1 is SGHRS, CDR2 YFSETQ. Trimming cost V 3 bases and J 1 base, with 16 bases left between them. The length of the CDR3 is 16 residues. As DNA, the CDR3 is TGCGCCAGCAGCTGGGGGGACGACAGAAGGAACACTGAAGCTTTCTTT. Protein sequence: CASSWGDDRRNTEAFF.

This clonotype has a count of ten or more. The rearrangement uses TRBV6-1 and TRBJ1-1; no clear D gene. V lost 8 bases, J lost 6 bases, and 13 bases lay in between. This CDR3 region has 12 residues. CDR1 and CDR2 from the germline V gene are MNHNS and SASEGT. The chain's CDR3 is CASQGGRAEAFF. For the CDR3, the DNA is TGTGCCAGCCAAGGAGGGAGGGCTGAAGCTTTCTTT.

The sample holds many counts of this clonotype. V is TRBV3-1 and J is TRBJ1-3, with D unclear. Germline CDR1 is LGHDT and CDR2 is YNNKEL (reference sequence). Trimming removed 0 bases at V and 0 bases at J, with 6 bases between. This CDR3 has 15 residues. The CDR3 reads CASSQDNFSGNTIYF. In nucleotides, the CDR3 is TGTGCCAGCAGCCAAGATAACTTCTCTGGAAACACCATATATTTT.